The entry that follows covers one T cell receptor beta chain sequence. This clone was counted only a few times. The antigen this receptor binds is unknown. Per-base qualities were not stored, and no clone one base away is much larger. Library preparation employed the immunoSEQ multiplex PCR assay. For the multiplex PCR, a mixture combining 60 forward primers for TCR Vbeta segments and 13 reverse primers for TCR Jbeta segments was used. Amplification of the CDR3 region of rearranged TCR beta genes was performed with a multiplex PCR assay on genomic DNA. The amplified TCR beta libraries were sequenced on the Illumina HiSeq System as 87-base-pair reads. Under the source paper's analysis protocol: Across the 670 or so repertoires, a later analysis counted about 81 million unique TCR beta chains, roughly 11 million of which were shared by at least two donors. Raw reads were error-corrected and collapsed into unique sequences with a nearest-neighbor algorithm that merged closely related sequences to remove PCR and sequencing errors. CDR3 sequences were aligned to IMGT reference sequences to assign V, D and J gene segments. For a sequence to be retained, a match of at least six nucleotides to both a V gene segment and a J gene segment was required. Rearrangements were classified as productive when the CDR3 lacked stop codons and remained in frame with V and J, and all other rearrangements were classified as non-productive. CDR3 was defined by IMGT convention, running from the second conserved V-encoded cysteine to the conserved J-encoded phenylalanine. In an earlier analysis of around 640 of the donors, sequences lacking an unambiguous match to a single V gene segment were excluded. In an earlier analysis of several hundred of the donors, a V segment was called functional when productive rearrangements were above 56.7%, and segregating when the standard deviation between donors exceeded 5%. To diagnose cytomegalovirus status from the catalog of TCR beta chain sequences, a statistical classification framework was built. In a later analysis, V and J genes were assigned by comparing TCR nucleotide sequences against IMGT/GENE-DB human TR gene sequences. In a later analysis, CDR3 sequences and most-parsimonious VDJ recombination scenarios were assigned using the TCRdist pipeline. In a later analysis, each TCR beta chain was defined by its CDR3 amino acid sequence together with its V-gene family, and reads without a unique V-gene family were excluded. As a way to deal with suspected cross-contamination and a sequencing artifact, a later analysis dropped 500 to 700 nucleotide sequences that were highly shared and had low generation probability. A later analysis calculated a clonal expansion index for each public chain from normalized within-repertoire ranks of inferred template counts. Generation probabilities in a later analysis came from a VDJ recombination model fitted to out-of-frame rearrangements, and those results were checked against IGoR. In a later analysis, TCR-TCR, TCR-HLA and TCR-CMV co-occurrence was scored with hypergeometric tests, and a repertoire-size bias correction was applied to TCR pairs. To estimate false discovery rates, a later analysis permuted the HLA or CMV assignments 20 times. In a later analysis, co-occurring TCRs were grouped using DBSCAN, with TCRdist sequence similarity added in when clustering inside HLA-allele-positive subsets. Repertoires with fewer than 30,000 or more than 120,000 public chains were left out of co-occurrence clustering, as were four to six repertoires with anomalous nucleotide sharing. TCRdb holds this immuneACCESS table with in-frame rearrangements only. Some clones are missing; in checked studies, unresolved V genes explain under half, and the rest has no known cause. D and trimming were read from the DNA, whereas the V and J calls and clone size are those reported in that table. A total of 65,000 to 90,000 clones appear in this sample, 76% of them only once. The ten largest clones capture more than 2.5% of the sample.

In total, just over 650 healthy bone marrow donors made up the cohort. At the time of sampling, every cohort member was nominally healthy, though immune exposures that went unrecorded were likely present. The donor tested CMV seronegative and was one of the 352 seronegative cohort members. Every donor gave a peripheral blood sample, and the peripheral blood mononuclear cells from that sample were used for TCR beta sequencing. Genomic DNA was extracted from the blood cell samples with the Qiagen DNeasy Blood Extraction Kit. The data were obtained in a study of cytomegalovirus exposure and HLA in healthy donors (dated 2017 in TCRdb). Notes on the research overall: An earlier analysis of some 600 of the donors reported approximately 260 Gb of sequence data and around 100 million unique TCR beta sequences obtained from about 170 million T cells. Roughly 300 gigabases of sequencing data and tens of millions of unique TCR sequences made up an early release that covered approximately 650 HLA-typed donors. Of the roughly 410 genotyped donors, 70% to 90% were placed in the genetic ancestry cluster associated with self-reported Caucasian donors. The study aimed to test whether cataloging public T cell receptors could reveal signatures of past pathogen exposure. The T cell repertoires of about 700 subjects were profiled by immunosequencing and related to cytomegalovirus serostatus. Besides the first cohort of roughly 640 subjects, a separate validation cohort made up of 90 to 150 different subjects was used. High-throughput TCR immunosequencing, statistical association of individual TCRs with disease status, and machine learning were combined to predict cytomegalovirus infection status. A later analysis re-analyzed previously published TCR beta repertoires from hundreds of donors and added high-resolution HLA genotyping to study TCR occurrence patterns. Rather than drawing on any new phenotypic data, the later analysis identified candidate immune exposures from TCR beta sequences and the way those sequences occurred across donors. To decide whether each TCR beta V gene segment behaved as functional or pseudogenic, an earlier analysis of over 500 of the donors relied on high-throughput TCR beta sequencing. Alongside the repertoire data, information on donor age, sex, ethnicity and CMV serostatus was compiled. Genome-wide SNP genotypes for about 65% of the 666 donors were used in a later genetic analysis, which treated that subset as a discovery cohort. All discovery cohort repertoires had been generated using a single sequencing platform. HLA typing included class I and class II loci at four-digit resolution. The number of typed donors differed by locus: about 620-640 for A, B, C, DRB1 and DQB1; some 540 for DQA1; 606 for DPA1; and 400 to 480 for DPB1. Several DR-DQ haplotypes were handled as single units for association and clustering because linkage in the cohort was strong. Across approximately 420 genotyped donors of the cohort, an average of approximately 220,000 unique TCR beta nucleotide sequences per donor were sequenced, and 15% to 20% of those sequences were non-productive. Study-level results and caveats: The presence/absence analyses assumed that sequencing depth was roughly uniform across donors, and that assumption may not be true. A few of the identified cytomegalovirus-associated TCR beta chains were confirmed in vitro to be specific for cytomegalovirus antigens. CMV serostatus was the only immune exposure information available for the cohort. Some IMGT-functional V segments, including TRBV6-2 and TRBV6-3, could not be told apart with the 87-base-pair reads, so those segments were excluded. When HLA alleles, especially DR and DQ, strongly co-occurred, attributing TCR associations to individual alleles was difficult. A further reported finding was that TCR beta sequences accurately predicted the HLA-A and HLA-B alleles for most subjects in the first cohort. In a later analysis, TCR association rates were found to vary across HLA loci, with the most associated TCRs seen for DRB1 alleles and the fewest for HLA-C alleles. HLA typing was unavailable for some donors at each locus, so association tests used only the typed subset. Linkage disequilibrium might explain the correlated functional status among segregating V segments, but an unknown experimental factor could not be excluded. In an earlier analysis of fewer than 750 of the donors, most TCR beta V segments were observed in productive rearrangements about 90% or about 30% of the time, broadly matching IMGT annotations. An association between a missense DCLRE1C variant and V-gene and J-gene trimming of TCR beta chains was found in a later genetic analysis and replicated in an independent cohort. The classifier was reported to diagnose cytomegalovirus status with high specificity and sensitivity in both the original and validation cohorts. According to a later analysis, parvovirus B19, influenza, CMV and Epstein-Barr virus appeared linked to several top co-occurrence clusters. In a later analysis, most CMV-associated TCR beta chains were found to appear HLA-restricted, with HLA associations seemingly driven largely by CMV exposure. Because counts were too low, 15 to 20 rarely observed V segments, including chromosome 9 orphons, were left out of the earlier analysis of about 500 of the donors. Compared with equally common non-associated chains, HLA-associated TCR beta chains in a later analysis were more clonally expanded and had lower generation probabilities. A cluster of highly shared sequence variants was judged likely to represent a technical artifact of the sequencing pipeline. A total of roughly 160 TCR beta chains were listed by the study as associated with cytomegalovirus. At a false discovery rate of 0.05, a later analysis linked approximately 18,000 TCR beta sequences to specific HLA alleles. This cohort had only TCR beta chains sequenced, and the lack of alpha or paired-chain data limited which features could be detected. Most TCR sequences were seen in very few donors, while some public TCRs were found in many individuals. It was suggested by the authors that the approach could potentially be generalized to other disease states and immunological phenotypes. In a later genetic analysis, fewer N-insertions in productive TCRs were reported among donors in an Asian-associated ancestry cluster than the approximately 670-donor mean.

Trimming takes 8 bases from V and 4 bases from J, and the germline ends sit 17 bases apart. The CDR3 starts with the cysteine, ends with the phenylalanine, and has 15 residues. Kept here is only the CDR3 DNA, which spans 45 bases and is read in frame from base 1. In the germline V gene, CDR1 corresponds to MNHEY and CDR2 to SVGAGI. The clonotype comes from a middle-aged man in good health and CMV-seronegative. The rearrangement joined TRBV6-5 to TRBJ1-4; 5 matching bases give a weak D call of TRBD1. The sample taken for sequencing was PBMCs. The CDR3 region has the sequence CASRRGMGGNEKLFF. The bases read TGTGCCAGCCGACGGGGGATGGGGGGTAATGAAAAACTGTTTTTT.